This T cell receptor beta chain was identified in a study of blood T cell repertoires in COVID-19. The data were produced by immunoSEQ multiplex PCR, yet TCRdb's version contains in-frame clones alone and is incomplete. The sample includes hundreds of thousands of clones, about nine tenths seen only once; the top ten take more than 7.5%. Among Cohort 3 donors, those recovered had two negative PCRs, clearance, or symptom resolution. This TCR was recovered from a woman in her sixties or seventies who had recovered from COVID-19. Sequencing used PBMCs or T cells enriched from blood (not recorded which).

CDR3 nucleotide sequence: TGTGCTAGTGGTTTGTGGGGGGGAGGTTCCTACAATGAGCAGTTCTTC. It encodes CASGLWGGGSYNEQFF. V gene TRBV12-5 combines with J gene TRBJ2-1, with 7 bases aligning to TRBD2. The J segment lost 1 base and the V segment lost 2 bases, leaving 5 bases of the junction unmatched. The length of the CDR3 is 16 residues. Germline V gene sequence: CDR1 LGHNT, CDR2 FRNRAP.